The T cell receptor beta chain described here comes from a study of cytomegalovirus exposure and HLA in healthy donors (dated 2017 in TCRdb). Study-wide context: The 500 to 800 repertoires of the first cohort and the approximately 130 validation repertoires were produced on the same platform, according to a later analysis. The aim of the study was to test whether cataloging public T cell receptors could identify signatures of past pathogen exposure. In addition to the first cohort of around 670 subjects, a separate validation cohort of 130 or so different subjects was used. High-throughput TCR immunosequencing, statistical association of individual TCRs with disease status, and machine learning were combined to predict cytomegalovirus infection status.

This clone was seen once. Its recognized antigen is unknown. Base qualities are not at hand, and no much larger clone is one base apart. Separate from the approximately 700-subject first cohort, the validation cohort of about 120 subjects was the group to which the donors belonged. Unmatched junction bases come to 5, with V trimmed by 5 bases and J by 6 bases. Including the terminal cysteine and phenylalanine, the CDR3 comprises 15 residues. Kept here is only the CDR3 DNA, which spans 45 bases and is read in frame from base 1. CDR1 and CDR2 are read off the germline V gene (reference sequence) as LNHDA and SQIVND. Overall results and qualifications from the work: It was suggested by the authors that the approach could potentially be generalized to other disease states and immunological phenotypes. Subsequent analysis determined that TCRs grouped into clusters in the first cohort also showed a tendency toward co-occurrence across the roughly 110 validation repertoires, and approximately 93% of cluster scores exceeded 0. In both the original and validation cohorts, the classifier was reported to diagnose cytomegalovirus status with high specificity and sensitivity. A few of the identified cytomegalovirus-associated TCR beta chains were confirmed in vitro to be specific for cytomegalovirus antigens. All 120 or so repertoires were used to score co-occurrence in the validation cohort in a later analysis, because that analysis had no HLA typing for the cohort. Most TCR sequences were seen in very few donors, while some public TCRs were found in many individuals. A total of 150 to 200 TCR beta chains were listed by the study as associated with cytomegalovirus.

The library was produced with the immunoSEQ multiplex PCR assay. In the source study's methods: A statistical classification framework was developed to diagnose cytomegalovirus status using the catalog of TCR beta chain sequences. The immuneACCESS repertoire file appears here via TCRdb, limited to in-frame rearrangements. These files lack a portion of the clones; in checked studies, under half of the deficit traces to unresolved V genes, and the cause of the others is not known. From that table come the V and J calls and clone size; the DNA was used to work out D and trimming. Recorded for this sample are some 170,000 clones; 80% to 90% of them occurred a single time. Roughly 1.5% of the sample is in the top ten clones.

The sequence links TRBV19 to TRBJ2-2; 11 middle bases align to TRBD1. This receptor was obtained from a woman aged 25-40 years in good health and CMV-seronegative. Sequencing was done on a sample of PBMCs. Here the CDR3 is given as CASSWGTGGAGELFF. The sequenced DNA is TGTGCCAGTAGTTGGGGGACAGGGGGTGCCGGGGAGCTGTTTTTT.